The subject of this entry is one T cell receptor beta chain. The antigen is undetermined. The CDR3 has 15 residues. CDR1 and CDR2 (germline): LGHDT, YNNKEL (reference sequence). Unmatched junction bases numbered 3, after V lost 1 base and J lost 5 bases. Data came from immunoSEQ multiplex PCR; TCRdb stores just in-frame clones and leaves some out. Here the sample spans about 84,000 clones, approximately 83% being singletons. This sample was taken from a study of T cell responses to AZD1222 COVID-19 vaccine. General study results and limits: Researchers report vaccine-associated CD4 TCRs spanning spike, with dominance at 160-218 and 743-854. Two AZD1222 doses significantly raised spike-specific TCR breadth and depth over controls. Sampling captured repertoires only after the peak T cell response.

Sequences were derived from peripheral blood, sampled 28 days after the second AZD1222 dose. This rearrangement joins TRBV3-1 (or the pseudogene TRBV3-2) to TRBJ1-5; TRBD1 matches at 9 bases. The receptor was isolated from an adult who received the AZD1222 COVID-19 vaccine. CDR3 bases: TGTGCCAGCAGCCAAGGGGGACAGGGCGATCAGCCCCAGCATTTT. Translated: CASSQGGQGDQPQHF.